In its sample, the clone carrying this T cell receptor (beta chain) was seen many times. This sample was included in a study of T cells in Graves' hyperthyroidism and ophthalmopathy. Authors of the study amplified TCR beta CDR3 regions from RNA transcripts. RT-PCR in the first round (using the HTBI primer set) targeted the TCR CDR3. TCRdb re-called the multiplex PCR reads through MiXCR, storing one row per CDR3 protein. The table includes some 550,000 distinct CDR3 sequences, 15% to 20% detected once. V was trimmed by 6 bases and J by 11 bases, leaving 19 bases between them. This CDR3 spans 13 amino acids.

This receptor was obtained from a woman aged 40 to 55 with Graves' ophthalmopathy. The sequencing input was blood. The chain carries TRBV12-3 or TRBV12-4 and TRBJ1-1; perhaps TRBD1 as D (5 bases). CDR3 sequence reads: CASRGRSYVRAFF. CDR3 sequence (DNA): TGTGCCAGCAGGGGACGATCCTACGTGAGGGCTTTCTTT.